This T cell receptor (beta chain) was profiled in a study of OX40 agonist ivuxolimab in advanced cancers. Repertoires were generated with immunoSEQ multiplex PCR, while TCRdb's copy carries only in-frame clones and drops some. The repertoire holds roughly 60,000 clones, more than 75% seen once, with around 2.7% in the top ten. Sequenced material: CD4+ or CD8+ T cells sorted from blood, taken in a trial of the OX40 agonist ivuxolimab. This receptor was taken from an adult with an advanced solid tumor such as melanoma, head and neck, liver or kidney cancer.

The CDR3 DNA is TGTGCCAGCTCACCACGGGTTACCGGGGAGCTGTTTTTT. Its protein is CASSPRVTGELFF. V gene TRBV18 combines with J gene TRBJ2-2; D unresolved. This CDR3 contains 13 residues. V was pared by 1 base and J by 5 bases, with 5 bases between. In germline, CDR1 is KGHSH, CDR2 LQKENI.